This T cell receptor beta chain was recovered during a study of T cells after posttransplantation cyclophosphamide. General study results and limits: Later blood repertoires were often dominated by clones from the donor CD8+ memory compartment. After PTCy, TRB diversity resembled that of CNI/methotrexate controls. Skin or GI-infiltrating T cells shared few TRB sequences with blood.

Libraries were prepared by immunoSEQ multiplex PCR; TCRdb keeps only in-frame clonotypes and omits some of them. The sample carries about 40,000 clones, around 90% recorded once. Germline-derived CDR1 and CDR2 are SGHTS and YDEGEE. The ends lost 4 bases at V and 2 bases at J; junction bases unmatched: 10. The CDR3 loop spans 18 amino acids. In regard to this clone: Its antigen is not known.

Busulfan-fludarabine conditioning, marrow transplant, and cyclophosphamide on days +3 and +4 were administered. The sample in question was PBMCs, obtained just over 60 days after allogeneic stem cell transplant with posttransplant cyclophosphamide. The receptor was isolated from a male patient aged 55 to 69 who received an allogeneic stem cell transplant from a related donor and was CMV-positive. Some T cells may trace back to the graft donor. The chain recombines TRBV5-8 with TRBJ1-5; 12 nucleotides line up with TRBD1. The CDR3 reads CASSAPGQGAQGNQPQHF. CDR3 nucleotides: TGTGCCAGCAGCGCCCCGGGACAGGGGGCGCAAGGCAATCAGCCCCAGCATTTT.